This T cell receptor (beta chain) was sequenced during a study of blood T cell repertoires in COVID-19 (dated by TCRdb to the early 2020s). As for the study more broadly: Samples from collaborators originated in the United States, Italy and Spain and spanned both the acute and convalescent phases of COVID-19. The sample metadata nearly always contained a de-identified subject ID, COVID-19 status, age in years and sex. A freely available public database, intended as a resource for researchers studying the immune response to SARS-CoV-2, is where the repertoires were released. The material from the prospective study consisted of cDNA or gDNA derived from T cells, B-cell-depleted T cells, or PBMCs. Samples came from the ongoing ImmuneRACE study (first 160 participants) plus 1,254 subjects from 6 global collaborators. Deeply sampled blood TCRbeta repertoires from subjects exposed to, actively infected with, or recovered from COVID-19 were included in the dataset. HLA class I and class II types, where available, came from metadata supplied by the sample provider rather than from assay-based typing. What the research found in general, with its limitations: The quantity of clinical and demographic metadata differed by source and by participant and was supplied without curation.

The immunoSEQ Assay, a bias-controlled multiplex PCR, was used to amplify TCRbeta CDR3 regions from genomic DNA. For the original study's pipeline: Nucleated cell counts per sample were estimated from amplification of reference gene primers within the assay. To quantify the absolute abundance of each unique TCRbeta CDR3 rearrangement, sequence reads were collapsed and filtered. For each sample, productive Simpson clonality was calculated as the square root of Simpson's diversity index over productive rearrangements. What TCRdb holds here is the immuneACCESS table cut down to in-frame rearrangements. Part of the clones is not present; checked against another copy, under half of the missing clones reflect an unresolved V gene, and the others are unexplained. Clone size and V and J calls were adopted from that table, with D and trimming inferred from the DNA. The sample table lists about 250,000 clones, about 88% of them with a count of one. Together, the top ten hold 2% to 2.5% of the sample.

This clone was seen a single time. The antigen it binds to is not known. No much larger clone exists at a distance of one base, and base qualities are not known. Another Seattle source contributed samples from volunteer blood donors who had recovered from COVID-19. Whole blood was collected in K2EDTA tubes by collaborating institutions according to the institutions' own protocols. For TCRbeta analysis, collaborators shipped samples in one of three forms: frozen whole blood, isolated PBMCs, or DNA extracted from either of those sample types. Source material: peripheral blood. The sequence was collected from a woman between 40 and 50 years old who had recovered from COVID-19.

The encoded CDR3 is CASSVNAERETFYEQYF. The sequenced DNA is TGTGCCAGCAGCGTAAATGCAGAGCGGGAGACCTTCTACGAGCAGTACTTC. This receptor chain uses TRBV9 and TRBJ2-7; 8 central nucleotides agree with TRBD2. The CDR3 covers 17 residues, taking in both the cysteine and the phenylalanine. This entry keeps only the CDR3 DNA: 51 bases, framed from base 1. The germline V gene specifies SGDLS as CDR1 and YYNGEE as CDR2. Here V drops 1 base and J drops 3 bases, and the junction holds 12 bases not matched to any gene.